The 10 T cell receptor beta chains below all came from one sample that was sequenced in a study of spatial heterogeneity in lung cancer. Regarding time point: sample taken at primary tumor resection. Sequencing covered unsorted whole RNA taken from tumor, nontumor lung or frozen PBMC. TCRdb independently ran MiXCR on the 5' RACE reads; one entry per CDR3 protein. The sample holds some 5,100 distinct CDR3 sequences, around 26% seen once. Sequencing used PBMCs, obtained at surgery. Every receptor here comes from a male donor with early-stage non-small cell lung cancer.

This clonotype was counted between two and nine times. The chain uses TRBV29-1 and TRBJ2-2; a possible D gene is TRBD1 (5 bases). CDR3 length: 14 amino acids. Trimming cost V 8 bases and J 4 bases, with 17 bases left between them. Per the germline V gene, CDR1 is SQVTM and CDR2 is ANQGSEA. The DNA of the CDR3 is TGCAGCAAGAACCACCCAGGGTGCACCGGGGAGCTGTTTTTT. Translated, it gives CSKNHPGCTGELFF.

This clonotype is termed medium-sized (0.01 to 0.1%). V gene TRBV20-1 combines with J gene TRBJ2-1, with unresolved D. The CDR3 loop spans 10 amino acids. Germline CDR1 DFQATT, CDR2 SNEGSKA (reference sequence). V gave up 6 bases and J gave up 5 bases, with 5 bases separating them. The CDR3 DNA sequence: TGCAGTGCACAAGACAATGAGCAGTTCTTC. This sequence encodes CSAQDNEQFF.

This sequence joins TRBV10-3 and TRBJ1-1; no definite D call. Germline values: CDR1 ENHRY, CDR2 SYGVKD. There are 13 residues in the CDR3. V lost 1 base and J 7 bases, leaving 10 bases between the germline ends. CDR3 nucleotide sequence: TGTGCCATCAGTGAGTGGGCTGAAGATGAAGCTTTCTTT. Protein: CAISEWAEDEAFF.

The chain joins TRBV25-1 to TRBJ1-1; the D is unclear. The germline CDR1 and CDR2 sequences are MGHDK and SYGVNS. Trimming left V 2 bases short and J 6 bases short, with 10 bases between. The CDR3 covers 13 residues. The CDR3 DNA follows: TGTGCCAGCAGTGAACTCCTGGGATCTGAAGCTTTCTTT. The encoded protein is CASSELLGSEAFF.

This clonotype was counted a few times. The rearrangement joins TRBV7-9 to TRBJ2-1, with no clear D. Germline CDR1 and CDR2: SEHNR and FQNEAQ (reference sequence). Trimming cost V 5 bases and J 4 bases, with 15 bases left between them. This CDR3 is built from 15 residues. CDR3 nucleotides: TGTGCCAGCAGCCCCGGGCGAGCCAGGTACAATGAGCAGTTCTTC. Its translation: CASSPGRARYNEQFF.

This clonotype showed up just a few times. The CDR3 DNA reads as TGTGCCAGCTCGCAGACTCAGGGAAGTAATGAGCAGTTCTTC. Protein: CASSQTQGSNEQFF. This chain connects TRBV18 to TRBJ2-1; D possibly corresponds to TRBD1 (5 bases). V lost 6 bases and J 7 bases, leaving 16 bases between the germline ends. Germline lookup yields CDR1 KGHSH and CDR2 LQKENI. This CDR3 has 14 residues.

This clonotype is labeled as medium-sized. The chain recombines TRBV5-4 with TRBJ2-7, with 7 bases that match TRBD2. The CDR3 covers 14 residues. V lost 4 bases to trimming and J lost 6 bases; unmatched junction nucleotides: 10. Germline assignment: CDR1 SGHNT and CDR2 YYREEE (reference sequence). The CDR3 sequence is CASSRPAGEGEQYF. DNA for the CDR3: TGTGCCAGCAGCAGACCTGCGGGGGAAGGCGAGCAGTACTTC.

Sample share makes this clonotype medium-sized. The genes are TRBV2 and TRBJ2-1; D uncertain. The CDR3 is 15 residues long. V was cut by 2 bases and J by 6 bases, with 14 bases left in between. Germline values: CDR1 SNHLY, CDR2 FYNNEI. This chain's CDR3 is CASSEREHASNEQFF. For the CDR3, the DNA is TGTGCCAGCAGTGAAAGGGAACACGCCAGCAATGAGCAGTTCTTC.

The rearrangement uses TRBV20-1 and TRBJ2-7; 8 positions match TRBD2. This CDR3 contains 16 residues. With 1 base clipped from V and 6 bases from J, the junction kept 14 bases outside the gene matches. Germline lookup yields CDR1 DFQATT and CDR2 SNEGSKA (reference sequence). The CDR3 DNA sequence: TGCAGTGCTAGAGGGGGATCCAGCGGGAGCCCCCTCGAGCAGTACTTC. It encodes CSARGGSSGSPLEQYF.

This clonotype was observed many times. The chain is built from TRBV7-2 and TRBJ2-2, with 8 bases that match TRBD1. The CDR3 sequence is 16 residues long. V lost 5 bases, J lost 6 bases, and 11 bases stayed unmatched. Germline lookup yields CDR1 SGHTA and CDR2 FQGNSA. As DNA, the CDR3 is TGTGCCAGCAGCATCAGGACAGGGAATGCTCCCGGGGAGCTGTTTTTT. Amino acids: CASSIRTGNAPGELFF.